These 12 T cell receptor beta chains were sequenced from one sample in a study of T-cell reconstitution after alpha-beta-depleted transplantation in children. As it was prepared, the TCRbeta library received unique molecular identifiers. Via MiXCR, TCRdb re-called the PCR reads, giving one row per CDR3 protein. The sample shows some 450,000 distinct CDR3 sequences, around two fifths of them seen only once. Sequencing was performed on PBMCs, taken before TCRalphabeta/CD19-depleted stem cell transplant. Receptors originate from a girl aged 2 to 9 with aplastic anemia, due to receive a stem cell transplant.

This clonotype was seen only once. V gene TRBV20-1 combines with J gene TRBJ2-1; possibly TRBD2 for D (5 bases). The germline V and J ends were trimmed by 1 base and 0 bases, with 10 bases remaining between them. The CDR3 totals 15 residues. Germline CDR1 is DFQATT and CDR2 is SNEGSKA (reference sequence). The CDR3 sequence is CSARGWTDSYNEQFF. The DNA for the CDR3 is TGCAGTGCTAGAGGGTGGACTGACTCCTACAATGAGCAGTTCTTC.

CDR3 in amino acids: CASSLLQGADGYGYTF. In nucleotides, the CDR3 is TGTGCCAGCAGCCTACTACAGGGGGCTGATGGCTATGGCTACACCTTC. This chain links TRBV3-1 with TRBJ1-2, with 9 positions matching TRBD1. The CDR3 is 16 residues long. CDR1 is LGHDT and CDR2 is YNNKEL in the germline V gene (reference sequence). V trimming: 4 bases; J trimming: 4 bases; junction bases outside the gene matches: 10.

The chain employs TRBV11-1 and TRBJ2-7, with 7 bases matching TRBD2. The germline gives CDR1 SGHAT, CDR2 FQDESV (reference sequence). Unmatched junction bases numbered 21, after V lost 2 bases and J lost 2 bases. The CDR3 contains 20 residues. The CDR3 loop is CASSLTFVRLAPMVAYEQYF. The CDR3 region has the DNA TGTGCCAGCAGCTTAACTTTTGTGCGACTAGCCCCTATGGTCGCCTACGAGCAGTACTTC.

About this clonotype itself: Just one base apart from a much larger clone, this may be a read error. The rearrangement joins TRBV6-5 to TRBJ2-3, with a weak D call TRBD1 (5 bases). V lost 1 base and J lost 8, with 13 bases in between. The CDR3 runs 14 residues. CDR1 is MNHEY, CDR2 SVGAGI, per germline. The CDR3 loop is CASSYLGARVTQYF. As DNA, the CDR3 is TGTGCCAGCAGTTACTTAGGGGCCCGAGTTACGCAGTATTTT.

This clonotype was detected ten times or more. V gene TRBV29-1 combines with J gene TRBJ2-3; 7 bases align to TRBD1. The V segment lost 1 base and the J segment 4 bases; nucleotides outside the gene matches: 8. Germline V gene lookup returns CDR1 SQVTM and CDR2 ANQGSEA. The CDR3 has 15 residues. CDR3 protein: CSVEGPGQTSDTQYF. The CDR3 DNA follows: TGCAGCGTTGAAGGTCCGGGACAGACTTCAGATACGCAGTATTTT.

The chain combines TRBV20-1 with TRBJ1-2, with D unclear. Germline V gene sequence: CDR1 DFQATT, CDR2 SNEGSKA (reference sequence). The CDR3 runs to 11 residues. Trimming pared 6 bases from V and 8 bases from J, leaving 13 bases between. As DNA, the CDR3 is TGCAGTGCCCCCCCGAGGGAGGGCTACACCTTC. Amino acid sequence: CSAPPREGYTF.

V is TRBV6-5 and J is TRBJ2-7; a weak D match, TRBD1 (6 bases). This CDR3 has 13 amino acids. Germline V gene lookup returns CDR1 MNHEY and CDR2 SVGAGI. The V end was cut by 4 bases, the J end by 5 bases, with 12 bases between. The CDR3 loop reads CASSLSGAHEQYF. The DNA of the CDR3 is TGTGCCAGCAGTTTGTCAGGGGCCCACGAGCAGTACTTC.

Ten or more counts support this clonotype. The chain employs TRBV7-8 and TRBJ2-1, with TRBD2 identical over 13 bases. Per the germline V gene, CDR1 is SGHVS and CDR2 is FQNEAQ. The V and J ends lost 4 bases and 4 bases, in that order; junction bases with no gene match: 4. The CDR3 runs 16 residues. The CDR3 loop is CASSSGLAGRYNEQFF. The CDR3 DNA reads TGTGCCAGCAGCTCGGGACTAGCGGGACGGTACAATGAGCAGTTCTTC.

The V call is TRBV6-1, the J call TRBJ2-1; TRBD2 matches at 10 bases. Germline loops: CDR1 MNHNS, CDR2 SASEGT. Trimming took 3 bases from V and 4 from J; bases not matched to a gene: 6. The CDR3 covers 16 residues. The CDR3 DNA sequence: TGTGCCAGCAGTGATCCGGGACTAGCGATTTACAATGAGCAGTTCTTC. The encoded protein is CASSDPGLAIYNEQFF.

V is TRBV5-1 and J is TRBJ2-5, with TRBD2 as a possible D gene (5 bases). Germline CDR1 SGHRS, CDR2 YFSETQ. Trimming removed 3 bases from V and 3 bases from J, with 12 bases in between. There are 14 residues in the CDR3. The CDR3 region is CASSYGRGKETQYF. The CDR3, as DNA: TGCGCCAGCAGCTACGGACGGGGAAAAGAGACCCAGTACTTC.

Many counts were recorded for this clonotype. This chain connects TRBV20-1 to TRBJ2-5; D tentatively reads TRBD1 or TRBD2 (6 bases each). The CDR3 sequence is 13 residues long. Germline CDR1 and CDR2: DFQATT and SNEGSKA (reference sequence). V gave up 3 bases and J gave up 4 bases, with 12 bases separating them. The CDR3 reads CSASSGAGETQYF. The CDR3 region has the DNA TGCAGTGCTAGTTCGGGGGCAGGAGAGACCCAGTACTTC.

This clonotype was seen at least ten times. This rearrangement joins TRBV20-1 to TRBJ1-1; no reliable D call. Per germline, CDR1 DFQATT and CDR2 SNEGSKA (reference sequence). Between the trimmed V and J ends, which lost 3 bases and 6 bases, there was a span of 14 bases. The CDR3 length is 13 residues. The CDR3 coding sequence is TGCAGTGCTAGGTCGGTGCTGGCGGCTGAAGCTTTCTTT. Amino acid sequence: CSARSVLAAEAFF.